These 5 T cell receptor beta chains share one sample of origin, sequenced in a study of T cell repertoires in cytomegalovirus infection. One entry per CDR3 protein results from TCRdb running MiXCR on the reads. The sample includes 300,000 to 450,000 distinct CDR3 sequences, roughly 18% of them seen just once. The material sequenced was PBMCs. These receptors all come from a human donor in good health (CMV status not recorded). Some clones in this sample may be carry-over from other donors' samples.

This clonotype was seen more than once but under ten times. This chain joins TRBV19 and TRBJ1-2; TRBD1 matches 9 bases. From germline, CDR1 is LNHDA and CDR2 SQIVND (reference sequence). This CDR3 region has 14 residues. V shed 9 bases and J 5 bases; nucleotides not matched to a gene: 10. CDR3 protein: CASQPTGGFYGYTF. CDR3 DNA: TGTGCCAGCCAGCCGACAGGGGGATTTTATGGCTACACCTTC.

This clonotype was seen a few times. V gene TRBV7-8 combines with J gene TRBJ2-3; tentatively, D is TRBD1 (5 bases). Germline loops: CDR1 SGHVS, CDR2 FQNEAQ. V was cut by 8 bases and J by 5 bases, with 17 bases left in between. This CDR3 region has 14 residues. CDR3 amino acids: CASVRGPSGDTQYF. CDR3 DNA sequence: TGTGCCAGCGTAAGGGGTCCCTCTGGAGATACGCAGTATTTT. The full variable domain, rest sourced from reference TRBV7-8 and TRBJ2-3, is GAGVSQSPRYKVAKRGQDVALRCDPISGHVSLFWYQQALGQGPEFLTYFQNEAQLDKSGLPSDRFFAERPEGSVSTLKIQRTQQEDSAVYLCASVRGPSGDTQYFGPGTRLTVL.

The J gene is TRBJ1-2, the V gene TRBV7-9; D uncertain. Germline V gene sequence: CDR1 SEHNR, CDR2 FQNEAQ (reference sequence). V was trimmed by 1 base and J by 4 bases, leaving 13 bases between them. The CDR3 totals 15 residues. The DNA for the CDR3 is TGTGCCAGCAGCTTAGAGTCGGGATATCGCTATGGCTACACCTTC. Amino acid sequence: CASSLESGYRYGYTF.

This clonotype was seen more than once but under ten times. This rearrangement joins TRBV18 to TRBJ1-1, with 8 bases fitting TRBD1. The V gene's germline CDR1 is KGHSH and CDR2 LQKENI. V trimming: 3 bases; J trimming: 3 bases; junction bases outside the gene matches: 3. CDR3 length: 14 residues. This CDR3 reads CASSPGTGDTEAFF. The CDR3 region has the DNA TGTGCCAGCTCACCGGGGACAGGTGACACTGAAGCTTTCTTT.

V is TRBV7-2 and J is TRBJ2-7; 9 bases fit TRBD1. CDR1 and CDR2 (germline): SGHTA, FQGNSA. This CDR3 has 15 residues. Trimming at V came to 5 bases and at J to 2 bases, leaving 7 bases not matched to a gene. CDR3 in DNA: TGTGCCAGCAGCCGGGACAGGGACCGGACCTACGAGCAGTACGTC. Its protein product is CASSRDRDRTYEQYV.